Following are 15 T cell receptor beta chains from one sample sequenced in a study of T cells after yellow fever vaccination. Each CDR3 protein is one row after TCRdb ran MiXCR on the 5' RACE reads. The sample holds about 350,000 distinct CDR3 sequences, more than 9% seen once. The sample in question was PBMCs, obtained on the day of the first yellow fever vaccination. Receptors originate from a man aged 18 to 29 who received the YFV17D yellow fever vaccine.

This chain uses TRBV5-5 with TRBJ2-3, with D possibly TRBD1 on 5 matching bases. Between the trimmed V and J ends, which lost 2 bases and 4 bases, there was a span of 11 bases. The CDR3 contains 14 residues. Germline-derived CDR1 and CDR2 are SGHKS and YYEKEE (reference sequence). The CDR3, as DNA: TGTGCCAGCAGCTTTCAGGGTAGCCCAGATACGCAGTATTTT. Translating gives CASSFQGSPDTQYF.

The chain has TRBV2 and TRBJ1-1; D is possibly TRBD1 (6 bases). Trimming took off 0 bases at V and 5 bases at J, with 16 bases between the two ends. From germline, CDR1 is SNHLY and CDR2 FYNNEI. The CDR3 sequence is 16 residues long. CDR3 DNA sequence: TGTGCCAGCAGTGAAGCTCGACAGATAGGGGGTACTGAAGCTTTCTTT. Translated, it gives CASSEARQIGGTEAFF.

The chain couples TRBV4-1 to TRBJ2-3; D is unresolved. V was pared by 0 bases and J by 7 bases, with 5 bases between. This CDR3 is built from 12 residues. Per the germline V gene, CDR1 is MGHRA and CDR2 is YSYEKL. CDR3 sequence reads: CASSQDAYTQYF. The CDR3 region has the DNA TGCGCCAGCAGCCAAGACGCGTATACGCAGTATTTT.

This clonotype came up many times. The V gene is TRBV7-3, the J gene TRBJ2-2, with D unresolved. Trimming removed 2 bases from V and 4 bases from J, with 8 bases in between. The CDR3 has 14 residues. Germline CDR1 SGHTA, CDR2 FQGTGA. Written as DNA, the CDR3 is TGTGCCAGCAGCTTAGGTTGGGGCACCGGGGAGCTGTTTTTT. This translates into CASSLGWGTGELFF.

This clonotype has ten or more counts. This chain connects TRBV3-1 to TRBJ1-2; 7 bases are a match to TRBD1. V was pared by 8 bases and J by 4 bases, with 4 bases of the junction left unmatched. The CDR3 has 12 residues. CDR1 and CDR2 from the germline V gene are LGHDT and YNNKEL (reference sequence). In nucleotides, the CDR3 is TGTGCCAGCCGGAACAGGGGCTATGGCTACACCTTC. It codes for CASRNRGYGYTF.

The chain links TRBV12-3 or TRBV12-4 to TRBJ2-5; 15 bases fit TRBD2. CDR3 size: 15 residues. The V gene end was trimmed by 8 bases and the J gene end by 2 bases; junction bases not matched to a gene: 3. CDR3 sequence reads: CASCGLAGGQETQYF. DNA for the CDR3: TGTGCCAGCTGCGGACTAGCGGGGGGGCAAGAGACCCAGTACTTC.

The rearrangement links TRBV7-2 to TRBJ1-4; unclear D gene. Germline lookup yields CDR1 SGHTA and CDR2 FQGNSA. V was shortened by 3 bases and J by 4 bases, with 6 bases between the two germline ends. The CDR3 is 13 residues long. This CDR3 is CASSFNRNEKLFF. The CDR3 bases are TGTGCCAGCAGCTTTAATCGTAATGAAAAACTGTTTTTT.

V usage is TRBV5-1 and J usage is TRBJ2-4; D gene uncertain. The CDR3 contains 11 residues. Per germline, CDR1 SGHRS and CDR2 YFSETQ. The V end was cut by 0 bases, the J end by 12 bases, with 7 bases between. Here the CDR3 DNA reads TGCGCCAGCAGCTTGGATGAGAATCAGTACTTC. This translates into CASSLDENQYF.

This chain joins TRBV24-1 and TRBJ1-1, with unresolved D. Trimming removed 4 bases from V and 4 bases from J, with 9 bases in between. The CDR3 spans 13 residues. CDR1 and CDR2 (germline): KGHDR, SFDVKD. The CDR3 nucleotides read TGTGCCACCAGTGAAAGGGATGGCACTGAAGCTTTCTTT. Its translation is CATSERDGTEAFF.

The chain combines TRBV20-1 with TRBJ1-6, with D perhaps TRBD1 (5 bases). This CDR3 has 13 amino acids. CDR1 is DFQATT, CDR2 SNEGSKA, per germline (reference sequence). Trimming took 5 bases from V and 7 from J, leaving 12 bases between them. The CDR3 region is CSAFRRGNSPLHF. CDR3 nucleotides: TGCAGTGCTTTCAGACGGGGGAATTCACCCCTCCACTTT.

The rearrangement uses TRBV20-1 and TRBJ1-5; D is perhaps TRBD1 (5 bases). The V gene lost 2 bases and the J gene lost 6 bases, with 17 bases spanning the gap. CDR3 size: 15 residues. CDR1 and CDR2 (germline): DFQATT, SNEGSKA (reference sequence). CDR3 in amino acids: CSARNLGTRGQPQHF. The CDR3 nucleotides read TGCAGTGCTAGAAATTTAGGGACCCGAGGTCAGCCCCAGCATTTT.

This clonotype showed up just a few times. The rearrangement joins TRBV20-1 to TRBJ1-3; D uncertain. The CDR3 consists of 11 residues. Germline values: CDR1 DFQATT, CDR2 SNEGSKA (reference sequence). Trimming removed 1 base at V and 12 bases at J, with 10 bases between. This CDR3 reads CSARVGEIIYF. The CDR3 DNA sequence: TGCAGTGCTAGAGTCGGGGAAATCATATATTTT.

Only one count was recorded for this clonotype. The J gene is TRBJ2-3, the V gene TRBV5-1, with 10 bases matching TRBD2. Germline values: CDR1 SGHRS, CDR2 YFSETQ. The CDR3 totals 17 residues. V trimming: 4 bases; J trimming: 1 base; junction bases outside the gene matches: 9. The CDR3 DNA is TGCGCCAGCAGCCCTTTTTTGGGACTAGCGCGCACAGATACGCAGTATTTT. It codes for CASSPFLGLARTDTQYF.

The sample holds a few counts of this clonotype. This chain links TRBV24-1 with TRBJ2-3; D gene uncertain. The V gene's germline CDR1 is KGHDR and CDR2 SFDVKD. Trimming left V 8 bases short and J 5 bases short, with 22 bases between. The CDR3 is 16 residues long. The CDR3 DNA is TGTGCCACCAACCGGGCGTCCAGGAAGTGGCGAGATACGCAGTATTTT. This gives the protein CATNRASRKWRDTQYF.

The V call is TRBV2, the J call TRBJ2-5, with D uncertain. CDR3 length equals 12 residues. Germline CDR1 is SNHLY and CDR2 is FYNNEI. Trimming took 6 bases from V and 0 from J, leaving 5 bases between them. The CDR3 DNA sequence: TGTGCCAGCAGAAAATACCAAGAGACCCAGTACTTC. Its translation is CASRKYQETQYF.